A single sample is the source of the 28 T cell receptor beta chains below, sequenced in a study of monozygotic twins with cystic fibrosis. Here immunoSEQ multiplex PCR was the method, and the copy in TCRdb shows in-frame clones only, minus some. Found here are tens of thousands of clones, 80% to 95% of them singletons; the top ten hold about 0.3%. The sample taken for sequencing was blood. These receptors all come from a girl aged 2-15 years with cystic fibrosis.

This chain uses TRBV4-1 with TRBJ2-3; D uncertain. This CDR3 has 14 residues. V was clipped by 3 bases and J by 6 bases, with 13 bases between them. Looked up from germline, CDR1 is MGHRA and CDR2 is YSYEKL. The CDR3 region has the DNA TGCGCCAGCAGCCAGCCAGACACTCCCGATACGCAGTATTTT. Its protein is CASSQPDTPDTQYF.

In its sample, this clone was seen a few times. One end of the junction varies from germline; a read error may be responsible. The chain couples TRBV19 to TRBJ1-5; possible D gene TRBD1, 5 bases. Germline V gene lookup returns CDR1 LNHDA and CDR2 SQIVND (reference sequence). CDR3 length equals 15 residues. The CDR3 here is CASSIGVGGNQPQHF. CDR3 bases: TGTGCCAGTAGCATAGGGGTTGGGGGCAATCAGCCCCAGCATTTT.

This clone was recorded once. In DNA, the CDR3 is TGCGCCAGCAGCTTTGGCCCCGTGGGTCGATACAATGAGCAGTTCTTC. Translated, it gives CASSFGPVGRYNEQFF. V usage is TRBV5-1 and J usage is TRBJ2-1; D uncertain. Trimming removed 2 bases at V and 4 bases at J, with 16 bases between. The CDR3 is 16 residues long. Germline CDR1 SGHRS, CDR2 YFSETQ.

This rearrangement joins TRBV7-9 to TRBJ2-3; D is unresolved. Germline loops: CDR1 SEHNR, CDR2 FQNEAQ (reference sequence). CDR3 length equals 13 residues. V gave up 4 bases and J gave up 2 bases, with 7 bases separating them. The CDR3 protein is CASSSDHTDTQYF. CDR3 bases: TGTGCCAGCAGCTCAGACCACACAGATACGCAGTATTTT.

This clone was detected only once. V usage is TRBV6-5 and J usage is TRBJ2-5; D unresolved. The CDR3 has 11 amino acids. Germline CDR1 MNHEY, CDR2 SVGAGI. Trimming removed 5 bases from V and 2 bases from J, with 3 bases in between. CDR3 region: CASSKQETQYF. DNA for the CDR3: TGTGCCAGCAGTAAGCAAGAGACCCAGTACTTC.

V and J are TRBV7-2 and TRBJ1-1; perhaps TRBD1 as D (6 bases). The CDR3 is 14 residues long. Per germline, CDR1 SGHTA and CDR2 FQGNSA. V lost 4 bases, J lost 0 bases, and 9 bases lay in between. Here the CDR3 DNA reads TGTGCCAGCAGCTACACAGGGATGAACACTGAAGCTTTCTTT. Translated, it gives CASSYTGMNTEAFF.

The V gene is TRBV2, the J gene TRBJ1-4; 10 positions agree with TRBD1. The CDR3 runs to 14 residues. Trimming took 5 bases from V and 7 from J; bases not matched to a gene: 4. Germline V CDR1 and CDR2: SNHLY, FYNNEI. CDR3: CASSKDRGSEKLFF. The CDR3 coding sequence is TGTGCCAGCAGTAAGGACAGGGGGAGTGAAAAACTGTTTTTT.

For the CDR3, the DNA is TGTGCCAGCAGCCCTGGCCGTAACTATGGCTACACCTTC. Amino acid sequence: CASSPGRNYGYTF. The chain has TRBV7-2 and TRBJ1-2; D not certain. In germline, CDR1 is SGHTA, CDR2 FQGNSA. V was cut by 5 bases and J by 1 base, with 8 bases left in between. The CDR3 runs 13 residues.

The CDR3: CASSLLTGESTDTQYF. CDR3 in DNA: TGTGCCAGCAGCTTATTAACGGGGGAAAGCACAGATACGCAGTATTTT. This rearrangement joins TRBV7-9 to TRBJ2-3; D perhaps matches TRBD2 (6 bases). The CDR3 spans 16 residues. Germline-derived CDR1 and CDR2 are SEHNR and FQNEAQ (reference sequence). V was pared by 2 bases and J by 0 bases, with 12 bases between.

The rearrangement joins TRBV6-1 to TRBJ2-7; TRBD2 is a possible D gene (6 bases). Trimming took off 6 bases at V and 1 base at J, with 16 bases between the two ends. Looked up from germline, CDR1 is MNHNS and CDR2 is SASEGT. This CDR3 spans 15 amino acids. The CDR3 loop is CASRPGRGISYEQYF. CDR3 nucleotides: TGTGCCAGCAGACCGGGACGGGGGATTTCCTACGAGCAGTACTTC.

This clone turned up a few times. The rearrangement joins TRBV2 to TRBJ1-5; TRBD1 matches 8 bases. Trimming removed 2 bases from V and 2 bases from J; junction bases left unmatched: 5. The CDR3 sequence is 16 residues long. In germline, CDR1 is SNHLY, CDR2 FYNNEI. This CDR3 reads CASSEISGQGNQPQHF. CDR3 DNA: TGTGCCAGCAGTGAAATTTCGGGACAGGGCAATCAGCCCCAGCATTTT.

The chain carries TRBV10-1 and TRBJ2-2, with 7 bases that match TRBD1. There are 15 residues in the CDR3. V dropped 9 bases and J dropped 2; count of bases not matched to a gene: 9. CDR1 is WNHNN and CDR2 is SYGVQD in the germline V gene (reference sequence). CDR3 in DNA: TGCGCCAGGTATCCGGGACAGAAAAACACCGGGGAGCTGTTTTTT. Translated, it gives CARYPGQKNTGELFF.

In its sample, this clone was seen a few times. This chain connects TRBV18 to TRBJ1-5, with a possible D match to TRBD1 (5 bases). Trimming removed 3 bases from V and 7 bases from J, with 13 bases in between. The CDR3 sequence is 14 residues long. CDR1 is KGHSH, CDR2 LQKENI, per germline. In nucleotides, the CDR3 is TGTGCCAGCTCACCTCAGGGCGCTGAACAGCCCCAGCATTTT. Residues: CASSPQGAEQPQHF.

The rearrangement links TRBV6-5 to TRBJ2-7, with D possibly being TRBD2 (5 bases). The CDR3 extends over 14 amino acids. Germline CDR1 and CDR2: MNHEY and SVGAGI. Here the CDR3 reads CGTGSTATSYEQYF. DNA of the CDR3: TGTGGGACGGGGAGTACCGCAACGAGCTACGAGCAGTACTTC.

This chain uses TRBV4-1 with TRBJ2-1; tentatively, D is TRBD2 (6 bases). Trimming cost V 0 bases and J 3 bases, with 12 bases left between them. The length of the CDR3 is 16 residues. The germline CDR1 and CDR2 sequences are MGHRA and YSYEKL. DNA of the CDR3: TGCGCCAGCAGCCAAGATCTCTGGGGGGACTACAATGAGCAGTTCTTC. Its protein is CASSQDLWGDYNEQFF.

The CDR3 region is CASSMRTGRGYTF. The CDR3 DNA is TGTGCCAGTAGTATGAGGACAGGGCGTGGCTACACCTTC. The rearrangement links TRBV19 to TRBJ1-2; 8 bases line up with TRBD1. The germline gives CDR1 LNHDA, CDR2 SQIVND (reference sequence). J lost 7 bases, V lost 3 bases, and 4 bases had no gene match. CDR3 size: 13 residues.

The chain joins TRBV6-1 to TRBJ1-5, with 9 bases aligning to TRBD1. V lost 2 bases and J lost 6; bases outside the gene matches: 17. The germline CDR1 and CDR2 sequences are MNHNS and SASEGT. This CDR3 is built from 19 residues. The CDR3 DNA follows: TGTGCCAGCAGTGAACGACCCCCCTTAACAGGGGGCGAGAGTCAGCCCCAGCATTTT. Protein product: CASSERPPLTGGESQPQHF.

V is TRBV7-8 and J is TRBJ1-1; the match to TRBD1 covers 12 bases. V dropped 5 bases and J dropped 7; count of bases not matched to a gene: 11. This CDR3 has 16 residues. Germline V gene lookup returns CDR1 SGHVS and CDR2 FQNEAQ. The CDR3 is CASSHKGQGARGEAFF. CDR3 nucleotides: TGTGCCAGCAGCCATAAGGGACAGGGGGCTCGAGGTGAAGCTTTCTTT.

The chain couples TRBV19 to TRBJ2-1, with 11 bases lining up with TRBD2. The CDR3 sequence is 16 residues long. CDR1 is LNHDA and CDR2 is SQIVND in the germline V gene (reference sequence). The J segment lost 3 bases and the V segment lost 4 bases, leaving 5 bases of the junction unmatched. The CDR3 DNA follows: TGTGCCAGTAGTAAACGACTAGCGGGGAACTACAATGAGCAGTTCTTC. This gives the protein CASSKRLAGNYNEQFF.

The CDR3 sequence: CASSRQGSTDTQYF. The CDR3 DNA sequence: TGTGCCAGCTCACGACAGGGTAGCACAGATACGCAGTATTTT. This chain connects TRBV18 to TRBJ2-3, with 7 nucleotides matching TRBD1. V shed 4 bases and J 0 bases; nucleotides not matched to a gene: 1. The germline V gene encodes CDR1 KGHSH and CDR2 LQKENI. CDR3 length: 14 residues.

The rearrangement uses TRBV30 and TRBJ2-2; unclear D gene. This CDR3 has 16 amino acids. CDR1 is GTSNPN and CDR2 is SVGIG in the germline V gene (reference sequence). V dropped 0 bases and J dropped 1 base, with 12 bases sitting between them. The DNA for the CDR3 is TGTGCCTGGAGTGTAGGGTTCCTGAGGAACACCGGGGAGCTGTTTTTT. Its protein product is CAWSVGFLRNTGELFF.

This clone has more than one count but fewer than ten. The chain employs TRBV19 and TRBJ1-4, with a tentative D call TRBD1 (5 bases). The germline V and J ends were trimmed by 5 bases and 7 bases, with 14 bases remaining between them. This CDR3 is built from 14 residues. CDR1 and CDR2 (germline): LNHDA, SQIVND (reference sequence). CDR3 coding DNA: TGTGCCAGTAGTTCTCAAGATGGGGGTGAAAAACTGTTTTTT. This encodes CASSSQDGGEKLFF.

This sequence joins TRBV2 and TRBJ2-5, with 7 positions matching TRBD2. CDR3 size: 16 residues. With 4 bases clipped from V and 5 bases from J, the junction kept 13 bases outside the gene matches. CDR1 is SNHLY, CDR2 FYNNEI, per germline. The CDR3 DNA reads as TGTGCCAGCAGTGGAGGACGACTAGCCGGAGGGGAGACCCAGTACTTC. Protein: CASSGGRLAGGETQYF.

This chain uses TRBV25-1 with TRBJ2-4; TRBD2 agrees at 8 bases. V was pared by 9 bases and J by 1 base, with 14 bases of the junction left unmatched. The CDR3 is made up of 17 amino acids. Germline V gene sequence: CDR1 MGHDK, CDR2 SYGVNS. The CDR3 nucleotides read TGTGCCAGGCGGGGGGCGCCCCGTAGAGAGGCCAAAAACATTCAGTACTTC. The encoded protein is CARRGAPRREAKNIQYF.

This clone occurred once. Here the CDR3 reads CASSAAGDQPQHF. The CDR3 region has the DNA TGCGCCAGCAGCGCGGCAGGGGATCAGCCCCAGCATTTT. The V gene is TRBV5-1, the J gene TRBJ1-5, with D perhaps TRBD1 (6 bases). This CDR3 is 13 amino acids long. V dropped 4 bases and J dropped 5 bases, with 10 bases sitting between them. CDR1 SGHRS and CDR2 YFSETQ come from the germline V gene.

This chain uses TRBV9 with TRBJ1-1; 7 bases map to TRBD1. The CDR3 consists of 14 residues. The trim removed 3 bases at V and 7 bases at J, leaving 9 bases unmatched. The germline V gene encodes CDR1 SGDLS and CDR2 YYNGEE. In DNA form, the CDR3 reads TGTGCCAGCAGCGCGGAAAGCAGGGGGGGTGAAGCTTTCTTT. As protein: CASSAESRGGEAFF.

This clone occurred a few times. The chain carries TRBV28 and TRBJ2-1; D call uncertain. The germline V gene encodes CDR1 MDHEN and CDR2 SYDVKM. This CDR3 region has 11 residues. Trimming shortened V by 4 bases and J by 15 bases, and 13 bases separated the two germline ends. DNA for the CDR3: TGTGCCAGCAGTTCCCCGGCCGGGCCGTTCTTC. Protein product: CASSSPAGPFF. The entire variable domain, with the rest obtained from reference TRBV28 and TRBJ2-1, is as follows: DVKVTQSSRYLVKRTGEKVFLECVQDMDHENMFWYRQDPGLGLRLIYFSYDVKMKEKGDIPEGYSVSREKKERFSLILESASTNQTSMYLCASSSPAGPFFGPGTRLTVL.

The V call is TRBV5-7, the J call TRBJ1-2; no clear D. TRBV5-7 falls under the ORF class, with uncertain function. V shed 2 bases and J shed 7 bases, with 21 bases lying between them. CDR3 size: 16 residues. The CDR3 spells CASSFPRPWLGSGYTF. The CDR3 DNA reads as TGTGCCAGCAGCTTCCCCCGACCCTGGTTGGGGAGTGGCTACACCTTC.